This passage covers 22 T cell receptor beta chains from one sample sequenced in a study of T cells in women clearing cervical HPV infection. Sequencing used immunoSEQ multiplex PCR; TCRdb keeps in-frame clones, though not all of them. The listing contains over 45,000 clones. The sequenced sample consisted of blood buffy coat. The receptors originated from a woman aged 18 to 69 with a cervical HPV16 infection that either progressed to CIN3+ or cleared (not recorded which).

In the case of this clone: The read ends 3 residues early relative to the CDR3; the germline J gene fills the gap. V and J are TRBV5-4 and TRBJ2-1; 7 bases map to TRBD2. CDR3 size: 15 residues. J gave up 4 bases and V 3 bases, and 7 bases lay outside the gene matches. Looked up from germline, CDR1 is SGHNT and CDR2 is YYREEE (reference sequence). CDR3 loop: CASSSRAGLYNEQFF. CDR3 DNA, as far as it was read: TGTGCCAGCAGCTCACGAGCGGGGCTATACAATGAG.

Comments on this clone: The observed sequence ends 3 residues before the CDR3 terminus, with the missing tail filled in from the germline J gene. The chain has TRBV5-1 and TRBJ2-1, with 8 bases fitting TRBD1. From germline, CDR1 is SGHRS and CDR2 YFSETQ. Trimming removed 3 bases from V and 2 bases from J; junction bases left unmatched: 7. This CDR3 spans 16 amino acids. Incomplete CDR3 DNA: TGCGCCAGCAGCTGGGATCCGGGACAGGCCTACAATGAG. Translated: CASSWDPGQAYNE. The full CDR3 sequence reads CASSWDPGQAYNEQFF.

On this clone: From the germline J gene comes the end of the CDR3, since the read stops 3 residues before it. The V gene is TRBV19, the J gene TRBJ2-3, with 7 bases identical to TRBD1. The CDR3 spans 13 residues. Germline V gene sequence: CDR1 LNHDA, CDR2 SQIVND (reference sequence). The CDR3 DNA, read in part, is TGTGCCAGTAGGACAGGGAGTCAAGAGACG. Protein: CASRTGSQET. In full, the CDR3 is CASRTGSQETQYF.

Regarding this clone: Read sequence stops 3 residues before the CDR3 end, and the germline J gene provides the missing end. Other DNA sequences in the same sample also yield this CDR3. The chain combines TRBV7-6 with TRBJ1-3; D may be TRBD1 (5 bases). This CDR3 region has 16 residues. V dropped 2 bases and J dropped 1 base, with 12 bases sitting between them. The V gene's germline CDR1 is SGHVS and CDR2 FNYEAQ. CDR3 region: CASSLMGPASGNTIYF. The sequenced CDR3 bases are TGTGCCAGCAGCTTAATGGGGCCGGCATCTGGAAACACC. The whole variable domain, remainder taken from reference TRBV7-6 and TRBJ1-3, is GAGVSQSPRYKVTKRGQDVALRCDPISGHVSLYWYRQALGQGPEFLTYFNYEAQQDKSGLPNDRFSAERPEGSISTLTIQRTEQRDSAMYRCASSLMGPASGNTIYFGEGSWLTVV.

Concerning this clone: Read sequence stops 3 residues before the CDR3 end, and the germline J gene provides the missing end. The chain has TRBV6-1 and TRBJ1-3; 9 bases align to TRBD1. The germline V gene has CDR1 MNHNS and CDR2 SASEGT. V was clipped by 4 bases and J by 2 bases; unmatched bases: 3. CDR3 length: 15 amino acids. The CDR3 DNA, read in part, is TGTGCCAGCAGTGGAAGGACAGGGGCTGGAAACACC. Translated: CASSGRTGAGNT. The full CDR3 sequence reads CASSGRTGAGNTIYF.

Comment on this clone: The read comes to an end 3 residues before the CDR3 does, leaving the germline J gene to fill in the end. The rearrangement joins TRBV7-2 to TRBJ1-1, with TRBD1 matching over 9 bases. V gave up 5 bases and J gave up 4 bases; unmatched junction bases: 5. Germline V gives CDR1 SGHTA, CDR2 FQGNSA. The length of the CDR3 is 14 residues. This chain's CDR3 is CASSQQGAGTEAFF. The sequenced CDR3 bases are TGTGCCAGCAGCCAACAGGGGGCGGGCACTGAA.

Worth noting for this clone: The read halts 3 residues ahead of the CDR3 end, with the missing end drawn from the germline J gene. This chain uses TRBV14 with TRBJ2-1; no definite D call. Germline CDR1 reads SGHDN; CDR2 reads FVKESK. This CDR3 comprises 15 residues. V dropped 4 bases and J dropped 5 bases, with 15 bases sitting between them. CDR3 sequence reads: CASSPGWQFHNEQFF. CDR3 DNA (partial): TGTGCCAGCAGCCCCGGGTGGCAATTCCACAATGAG.

A word on this clone: The read ends 3 residues shy of where the CDR3 ends; the end is completed using the germline J gene. The chain joins TRBV18 to TRBJ2-3, with 10 bases fitting TRBD1. Per the germline V gene, CDR1 is KGHSH and CDR2 is LQKENI. CDR3 length equals 18 residues. CDR3: CASSLTPGTGERQETQYF. CDR3 DNA, as far as it was read: TGTGCCAGCTCACTAACTCCCGGGACAGGGGAACGCCAAGAGACG.

For this clone: The CDR3 is cut off 3 residues early in the read; its end comes from the germline J gene. The V gene is TRBV10-3, the J gene TRBJ2-7, with a weak D call TRBD2 (7 bases). Germline CDR1 reads ENHRY; CDR2 reads SYGVKD. There are 11 residues in the CDR3. V dropped 11 bases and J dropped 5 bases, with 13 bases sitting between them. This chain's CDR3 is CAVQGGDEQYF. The covered CDR3 bases are TGTGCCGTACAGGGAGGGGACGAG.

Worth noting for this clone: Read data end 3 residues before the CDR3 end; the end is taken from the germline J gene. J is TRBJ2-3 and V is TRBV29-1; D unresolved. The CDR3 runs 14 residues. Trimming shortened V by 4 bases and J by 0 bases, and 11 bases separated the two germline ends. Germline V CDR1 and CDR2: SQVTM, ANQGSEA. The covered CDR3 bases are TGCAGCGTTGTAGGGCTCTCTAGCACAGATACG. Translating it yields CSVVGLSSTDT. In full, the CDR3 reads CSVVGLSSTDTQYF.

A note on this clone: The read comes to an end 3 residues before the CDR3 does, leaving the germline J gene to fill in the end. The chain uses TRBV5-6 and TRBJ1-2; 7 bases are shared with TRBD1. This CDR3 spans 12 amino acids. Germline V gene lookup returns CDR1 SGHDT and CDR2 YYEEEE. The part of the CDR3 DNA that was read is TGTGCCAGCAGCTTCGGGACAGCCGGC. Translating gives CASSFGTAG. The CDR3, in full, reads CASSFGTAGYTF.

About this clone itself: Read data end 3 residues before the CDR3 end; the end is taken from the germline J gene. This chain uses TRBV7-6 with TRBJ1-2, with 11 bases identical to TRBD1. Germline-derived CDR1 and CDR2 are SGHVS and FNYEAQ. The CDR3 is made up of 18 amino acids. Germline trimming cut 5 bases from V and 4 bases from J; bases unmatched to any gene: 15. The DNA read from the CDR3 is TGTGCCAGCAGCATCGACCGGACAGGGGGCCAGGGCCGCTATGGC. This encodes CASSIDRTGGQGRYG. The full CDR3 sequence reads CASSIDRTGGQGRYGYTF. Drawing the rest from reference TRBV7-6 and TRBJ1-2, the complete variable domain is GAGVSQSPRYKVTKRGQDVALRCDPISGHVSLYWYRQALGQGPEFLTYFNYEAQQDKSGLPNDRFSAERPEGSISTLTIQRTEQRDSAMYRCASSIDRTGGQGRYGYTFGSGTRLTVV.

CDR3 DNA, as far as it was read: TGCAGTGCTAGACTCCCGGGACAGACTTACAATGAG. Amino acids: CSARLPGQTYNE. The CDR3 as a whole reads CSARLPGQTYNEQFF. This chain links TRBV20-1 with TRBJ2-1; 7 bases align to TRBD1. The sequenced fragment ends 3 residues before the CDR3 boundary, so the rest is inferred from the germline J gene. With 2 bases clipped from V and 4 bases from J, the junction kept 8 bases outside the gene matches. The germline gives CDR1 DFQATT, CDR2 SNEGSKA (reference sequence). There are 15 residues in the CDR3.

About this clone: Coverage ceases 3 residues before the CDR3 finishes, and the germline J gene fills in the end. The J gene is TRBJ2-6, the V gene TRBV13, with a weak D call TRBD2 (5 bases). Germline V gene sequence: CDR1 PRHDT, CDR2 FYEKMQ (reference sequence). The CDR3 consists of 15 residues. The V gene lost 5 bases and the J gene lost 0 bases, with 8 bases spanning the gap. Partial CDR3 DNA: TGTGCCAGCAGCCACCGGGGCTCTGGGGCCAACGTC. This sequence encodes CASSHRGSGANV. From start to end, the CDR3 is CASSHRGSGANVLTF.

Concerning this clone itself: The read halts 3 residues ahead of the CDR3 end, with the missing end drawn from the germline J gene. The chain recombines TRBV10-3 with TRBJ1-5; 7 nucleotides align to TRBD1. Trimming cost V 11 bases and J 4 bases; bases outside gene matches: 5. CDR3 size: 12 residues. In germline, CDR1 is ENHRY, CDR2 SYGVKD. CDR3 in amino acids: CAAKTGNQPQHF. The CDR3 bases that were read are TGTGCCGCCAAGACAGGGAATCAGCCC.

The CDR3 DNA, read in part, is TGTGCCACACGGACAGGGGGCTCGAGCAATCAGCCC. Encoded protein: CATRTGGSSNQP. From start to end, the CDR3 is CATRTGGSSNQPQHF. The genes are TRBV19 and TRBJ1-5; 11 positions match TRBD1. The DNA ends 3 residues before the CDR3 does, and the rest of the CDR3 is filled in from the germline J gene. This CDR3 contains 15 residues. The junction had 6 bases not matched to a gene; V was cut back by 10 bases and J by 1 base. The germline gives CDR1 LNHDA, CDR2 SQIVND (reference sequence).

In the case of this clone: The read gets to within 3 residues of the CDR3 end, and the germline J gene fills in the rest. This sample also contains other DNA sequences that code for the same CDR3. The rearrangement links TRBV5-6 to TRBJ1-2; 7 bases align to TRBD1. The CDR3 is 13 residues long. V dropped 4 bases and J dropped 4; count of bases not matched to a gene: 4. Germline V gene lookup returns CDR1 SGHDT and CDR2 YYEEEE. CDR3 amino acids: CASSRDSVYGYTF. The CDR3 bases that were read are TGTGCCAGCAGCCGGGACAGCGTCTATGGC.

In regard to this clone: The observed sequence ends 3 residues before the CDR3 terminus, with the missing tail filled in from the germline J gene. V gene TRBV16 combines with J gene TRBJ2-4; the D gene is possibly TRBD1 (6 bases). V was shortened by 4 bases and J by 1 base, with 17 bases between the two germline ends. The germline V gene encodes CDR1 KGHSY and CDR2 FQNENV. This CDR3 is 17 amino acids long. This CDR3 is CASSRTMTGPAKNIQYF. CDR3 DNA (partial): TGTGCCAGCAGCCGGACCATGACAGGCCCGGCCAAAAACATT.

Of note for this clone: The read terminates 3 residues before the CDR3 end, so the remaining end is supplied by the germline J gene. The rearrangement uses TRBV2 and TRBJ2-1; tentative D call: TRBD1 (6 bases). The CDR3 runs to 13 residues. V was shortened by 6 bases and J by 7 bases, with 13 bases between the two germline ends. CDR1 and CDR2 (germline): SNHLY, FYNNEI. The chain's CDR3 is CASSDTGLNEQFF. Incomplete CDR3 DNA: TGTGCCAGCAGCGATACAGGGCTGAATGAG.

Points on this clone: Sequencing ends 3 residues short of the CDR3 end; the germline J gene provides the rest. The gene calls are TRBV12-3 or TRBV12-4 and TRBJ1-5, with D possibly TRBD1 on 6 matching bases. CDR3 length equals 16 residues. Trimming shortened V by 6 bases and J by 6 bases, and 21 bases separated the two germline ends. Partial CDR3 DNA: TGTGCCAGCAGGCGCCCACCCAGGGGTGACGGTCAGCCC. Amino acids: CASRRPPRGDGQP. The full-length CDR3 reads as CASRRPPRGDGQPQHF.

CDR3 sequence reads: CASSELAGAYNEQFF. The sequenced part of the CDR3 DNA is TGCGCCAGCAGCGAACTAGCGGGGGCATACAATGAG. V gene TRBV10-1 combines with J gene TRBJ2-1, with 11 bases that match TRBD2. From the germline J gene comes the end of the CDR3, since the read stops 3 residues before it. Trimming took 6 bases from V and 4 from J; bases not matched to a gene: 5. This CDR3 comprises 15 residues. Germline loops: CDR1 WNHNN, CDR2 SYGVQD (reference sequence).

The sequenced part of the CDR3 DNA is TGTGCCAGCAGCTTGGTGTCAGGGGCCTCCTATGGC. Its translation is CASSLVSGASYG. The CDR3 in its entirety is CASSLVSGASYGYTF. This chain uses TRBV5-6 with TRBJ1-2; perhaps TRBD1 as D (6 bases). The read gets to within 3 residues of the CDR3 end, and the germline J gene fills in the rest. The ends were cut back, 0 bases at V and 4 bases at J, with 13 bases in the middle. CDR1 and CDR2 from the germline V gene are SGHDT and YYEEEE. The CDR3 covers 15 residues.